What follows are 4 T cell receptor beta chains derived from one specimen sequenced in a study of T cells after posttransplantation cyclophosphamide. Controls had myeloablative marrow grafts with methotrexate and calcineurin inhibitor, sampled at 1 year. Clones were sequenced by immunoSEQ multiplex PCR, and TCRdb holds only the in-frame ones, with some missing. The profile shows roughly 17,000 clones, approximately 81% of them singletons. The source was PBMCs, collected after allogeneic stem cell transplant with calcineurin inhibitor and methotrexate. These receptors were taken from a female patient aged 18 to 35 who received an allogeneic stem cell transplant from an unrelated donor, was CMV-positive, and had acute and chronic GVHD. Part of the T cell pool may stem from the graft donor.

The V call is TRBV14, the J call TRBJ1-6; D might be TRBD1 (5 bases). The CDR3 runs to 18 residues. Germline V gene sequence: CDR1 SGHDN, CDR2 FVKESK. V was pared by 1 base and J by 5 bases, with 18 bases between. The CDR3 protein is CASSQATHGGWDNSPLHF. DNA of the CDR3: TGTGCCAGCAGCCAAGCAACCCACGGGGGGTGGGATAATTCACCCCTCCACTTT.

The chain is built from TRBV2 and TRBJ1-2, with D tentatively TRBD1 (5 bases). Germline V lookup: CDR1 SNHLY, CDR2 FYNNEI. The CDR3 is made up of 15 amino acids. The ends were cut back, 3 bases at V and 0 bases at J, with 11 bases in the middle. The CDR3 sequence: CASSEEGSANYGYTF. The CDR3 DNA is TGTGCCAGCAGTGAGGAGGGGTCAGCTAACTATGGCTACACCTTC.

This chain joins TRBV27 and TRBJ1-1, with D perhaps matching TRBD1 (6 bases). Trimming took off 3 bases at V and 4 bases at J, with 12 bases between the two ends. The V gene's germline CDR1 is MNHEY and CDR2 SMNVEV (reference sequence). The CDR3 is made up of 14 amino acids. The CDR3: CASSFRGAGTEAFF. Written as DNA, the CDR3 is TGTGCCAGCAGTTTCCGGGGGGCGGGCACTGAAGCTTTCTTT.

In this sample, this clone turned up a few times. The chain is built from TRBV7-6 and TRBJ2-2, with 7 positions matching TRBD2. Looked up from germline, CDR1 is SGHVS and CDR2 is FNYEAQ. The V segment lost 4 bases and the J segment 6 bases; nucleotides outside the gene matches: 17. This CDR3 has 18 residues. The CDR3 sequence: CASSSETAGSWRAGELFF. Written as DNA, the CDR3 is TGTGCCAGCAGCTCAGAGACAGCGGGGTCCTGGAGAGCCGGGGAGCTGTTTTTT.